A selection of T cell receptor beta chains follows, all from one sample in a study of T cells in Graves' hyperthyroidism and ophthalmopathy. TCRdb processed the multiplex PCR reads anew with MiXCR; each CDR3 protein has one entry. Among roughly 300,000 distinct CDR3 sequences, around 23% were seen once, and the ten largest hold about 50%. Material for sequencing was blood. These receptors were obtained from a woman in her fifties or sixties with Graves' hyperthyroidism. CDR3s include the opening cysteine and the closing phenylalanine or tryptophan. D genes are given only for firm matches. Only some rows state a clone size, as once, few, many or a class for expanded clones.

>TRBV7-2|many|.|TRBJ2-1
TGTGCCAGCAGCTTAGTGGCGAGAGAGCAGTTCTTC
CASSLVAREQFF
>TRBV12-3/TRBV12-4|many|.|TRBJ2-5
TGTGCCAGCAGACAGAGTACCGGGGTCCACGAGACCCAGTACTTC
CASRQSTGVHETQYF
>TRBV7-7|.|TRBD1|TRBJ1-5
TGTGCTAGCAGCTTAGCGTTGTGCCGCCGGGACAGCTTGTCCCTTAGCAATCAGCCCCAGCATTTT
CASSLALCRRDSLSLSNQPQHF
>TRBV20-1|.|TRBD1|TRBJ2-3
TGCAGTGCTAGAGTGGTGGGGACAGTGGGGACAGATACGCAGTATTTT
CSARVVGTVGTDTQYF
>TRBV11-1|many|.|TRBJ1-1
TGTGCCAGCAGCTTTGGCGGACTGAACACTGAAGCTTTCTTT
CASSFGGLNTEAFF
>TRBV6-5|.|.|TRBJ2-1
TGTGCCCGCCGTTTGGAGCGGCCGTCCTACAATGAGCAGTTCTTC
CARRLERPSYNEQFF
>TRBV18|many|.|TRBJ1-2
TGTGCCAGCTCACCACCTCGGGAGGGTGGCTACACCTTC
CASSPPREGGYTF
>TRBV7-8|many|.|TRBJ2-2
TGTGCCAGCAGCTTTCCGGGATTGGGGTCCGGGGAGCTGTTTTTT
CASSFPGLGSGELFF
>TRBV3-1|many|.|TRBJ1-1
TGTGCCAGCAGCCAGGGTGTCACTGAAGCTTTCTTT
CASSQGVTEAFF
>TRBV20-1|many|.|TRBJ2-7
TGCAGTGCTAGAGACAGTTTCTACGAGCAGTACTTC
CSARDSFYEQYF
>TRBV20-1|.|TRBD1|TRBJ2-6
TGCAGTGCCCCACCAGGGGGCGCTGGGGCCAACGTCCTGACTTTC
CSAPPGGAGANVLTF
>TRBV5-5|.|.|TRBJ2-2
TGTGCCAGCAGTTTTAGGCAGGGTCTCCCCGGGGAGCTGTTTTTT
CASSFRQGLPGELFF
>TRBV20-1|.|TRBD2|TRBJ2-5
TGCAGTGCTACCCCTATCGGGGGGGCCTGGGAGACCCAGTACTTC
CSATPIGGAWETQYF
>TRBV13|few|TRBD1|TRBJ2-7
TGTGCCAGCAGGGTGGACAGGCCTCGGTACGAGCAGTACTTC
CASRVDRPRYEQYF
>TRBV29-1|many|TRBD1|TRBJ2-5
TGCAGCGTTAACAGGGGTAACCAAGAGACCCAGTACTTC
CSVNRGNQETQYF
>TRBV5-4|.|TRBD2|TRBJ2-3
TGTGCCAGCAGCTTAGCGGGAGGTCATAGCACAGATACGCAGTATTTT
CASSLAGGHSTDTQYF
>TRBV6-1|few|TRBD1|TRBJ2-1
TGTGCCAGCAGTGAGGAAGAGGACAGGGGTTTTGAGCAGTTCTTC
CASSEEEDRGFEQFF
>TRBV27|.|TRBD2|TRBJ2-1
TGTGCCAGCAGTCCCACCGGGACTAAATTATACAATGAGCAGTTCTTC
CASSPTGTKLYNEQFF
>TRBV28|few|.|TRBJ1-4
TGTGCCAGCAGTTTAAGAGGCAGGGGAAGAACTAATGAAAAACTGTTTTTT
CASSLRGRGRTNEKLFF
>TRBV10-3|many|.|TRBJ2-1
TGTGCCATCAGTGACTCGGGGGAGAGGAATGAGCAGTTCTTC
CAISDSGERNEQFF
>TRBV7-2|.|.|TRBJ2-1
TGTGCCAGCAGAGAGGGCGGGACGGTCGACAATGAGCAGTTCTTC
CASREGGTVDNEQFF
>TRBV30|many|.|TRBJ2-7
TGTGCGTCTAAGAAGGGCCCGGGCGAGCAGTACTTC
CASKKGPGEQYF
>TRBV20-1|.|.|TRBJ2-7
TGCAGTGCTAGAGATCCCCTTGGGGGCTCCTACGAGCAGTACTTC
CSARDPLGGSYEQYF
>TRBV13|many|.|TRBJ2-5
TGTGCCAGCAGCTTACAACTTAATCAAGAGACCCAGTACTTC
CASSLQLNQETQYF
>TRBV12-3/TRBV12-4|few|.|TRBJ1-6
TGTGCCAGCAGTACAGACAGATTAAATTCACCCCTCCACTTT
CASSTDRLNSPLHF
>TRBV14|few|TRBD2|TRBJ2-1
TGTGCCAGCAGCCAAGAATCAGCTAGCGGGAGGTTCAGGTCGACCTACAATGAGCAGTTCTTC
CASSQESASGRFRSTYNEQFF
>TRBV28|.|.|TRBJ2-4
TGTGCCAGCAGTTTGGAGGGGGCCGGGACCAAAAACATTCAGTACTTC
CASSLEGAGTKNIQYF
>TRBV12-3/TRBV12-4|few|.|TRBJ1-5
TGTGCCAGCAGTTCCGGCAGGGCATATCAGCCCCAGCATTTT
CASSSGRAYQPQHF
>TRBV5-1|few|TRBD1|TRBJ2-5
TGCGCCAGCAGCTTGGGACAGGGTATCGGGCAAGAGACCCAGTACTTC
CASSLGQGIGQETQYF
>TRBV5-1|.|TRBD2|TRBJ2-5
TGCGCCAGCAGCTGGGGGACTAGCGGTTCCCAAGAGACCCAGTACTTC
CASSWGTSGSQETQYF
>TRBV7-9|many|TRBD1|TRBJ2-7
TGTGCCAGCACCCGGGGACAGGGTTTTAGCGAGCAGTACTTC
CASTRGQGFSEQYF
>TRBV6-1|few|TRBD1|TRBJ2-4
TGTGCCAGCAGGGACCCTGAGACAGGGGTCAAAAACATTCAGTACTTC
CASRDPETGVKNIQYF
>TRBV3-1|many|.|TRBJ2-1
TGTGCCAGCAGCCCCCTCGGGACAAGGAATGAGCAGTTCTTC
CASSPLGTRNEQFF
>TRBV27|.|.|TRBJ2-1
TGTGCCAGCAGTTTCATACCCCGGATCAACAATGAGCAGTTCTTC
CASSFIPRINNEQFF
>TRBV18|many|TRBD2|TRBJ2-7
TGTGCCAGCTCACCCAGCGGGGTGCCCTACGAGCAGTACTTC
CASSPSGVPYEQYF
>TRBV19|.|.|TRBJ2-1
TGTGCCAGTAGTATAGGGGGCGATGAGCAGTTCTTC
CASSIGGDEQFF
>TRBV10-3|many|.|TRBJ1-1
TGTGCCATCAGTTCGGCAGGGACGAACACTGAAGCTTTCTTT
CAISSAGTNTEAFF
>TRBV12-5|few|TRBD1|TRBJ1-2
TGTGCTAGTGGTTTTACAGGGGTCGCCGGCTACACCTTC
CASGFTGVAGYTF
>TRBV18|many|.|TRBJ2-5
TGTGCCAGCTCACCGACTTTACAAGAGACGGGGTACTTC
CASSPTLQETGYF
>TRBV14|.|.|TRBJ2-1
TGTGCCAGCAGCCGGGGGAGGACTTACAATGAGCAGTTCTTC
CASSRGRTYNEQFF
>TRBV12-3/TRBV12-4|.|TRBD2|TRBJ2-3
TGTGCCAGCGTTCTAGCGGCAACAGATACGCAGTATTTT
CASVLAATDTQYF
>TRBV30|many|.|TRBJ1-1
TGTGCCTGGAGCCCCAATGGCAAGACTGAAGCTTTCTTT
CAWSPNGKTEAFF
>TRBV2|many|.|TRBJ1-6
TGTGCCACCAGACAGGAGCATAATTCACCCCTCCACTTT
CATRQEHNSPLHF
>TRBV5-5|many|.|TRBJ1-2
TGTGCCAGCAGGAGGGAGAGAAACTATGGCTACACCTTC
CASRRERNYGYTF
>TRBV7-8|many|.|TRBJ2-4
TGTGCCAGCAGCTTAAGGTGGGAAGCCAAAAACATTCAGTACTTC
CASSLRWEAKNIQYF
>TRBV4-1|.|.|TRBJ1-5
TGCGCCAGCAGCCAAGAGCGCCGGGGTGGGGGTCAGCCCCAGCATTTT
CASSQERRGGGQPQHF
>TRBV7-9|many|TRBD2|TRBJ2-5
TGTGCCAGCGGGATGACTAGCGGGGAACAAGAGACCCAGTACTTC
CASGMTSGEQETQYF
>TRBV5-6|few|.|TRBJ1-5
TGTGCCAGCAGCCGGTGGGGGAATCCTAGCAATCAGCCCCAGCATTTT
CASSRWGNPSNQPQHF
>TRBV5-4|few|.|TRBJ2-1
TGTGCCAGCAGTTTCGACAGGGGGACTAGCTCCTACAATGAGCAGTTCTTC
CASSFDRGTSSYNEQFF
>TRBV12-3/TRBV12-4|many|.|TRBJ2-2
TGTGCCAGCAGCTCCGGGGGAAGGACCACCGGGGAGCTGTTTTTT
CASSSGGRTTGELFF
>TRBV7-2|few|.|TRBJ1-2
TGTGCCAGCAGCTTAGAGTCAATAAGGGGCTACACCTTC
CASSLESIRGYTF
>TRBV12-3/TRBV12-4|.|.|TRBJ1-3
TGTGCCACCTGGACCGCTAGACGCGGAAACACCATATATTTT
CATWTARRGNTIYF
>TRBV28|many|.|TRBJ2-5
TGTGCCAGCAGTTTACAGTCTAGCTTCTACTTC
CASSLQSSFYF
>TRBV5-1|.|TRBD2|TRBJ2-5
TGCGCCAGCAGCAACATAGCGGGAAGGCAAGAGACCCAGTACTTC
CASSNIAGRQETQYF
>TRBV12-3/TRBV12-4|many|.|TRBJ2-2
TGTGCCAGCAGTTTAGTCTGGAAGGCTACCGGGGAGCTGTTTTTT
CASSLVWKATGELFF
>TRBV7-2|many|.|TRBJ1-6
TGTGCCAGCAGCTTAGAAGGAGCGATCAATTCACCCCTCCACTTT
CASSLEGAINSPLHF
>TRBV7-6|few|TRBD2|TRBJ2-7
TGTGCCAGCAGCCCCCGGAGCGGGAGCTCCTACGAGCAGTACTTC
CASSPRSGSSYEQYF
>TRBV3-1|many|TRBD1|TRBJ2-3
TGTGCCAGCAGCCAAGAAACAGGGGGCCCAGATACGCAGTATTTT
CASSQETGGPDTQYF